The 21 T cell receptor beta chains reported below all come from one sample, sequenced in a study of Ad26.COV2.S vaccination and SARS-CoV-2 variants. The treatment denotes: around 19 received Ad26.COV2.S at low or high dose, single or two shots; a few received placebo; per-sample allocation not given. On day 63 after the first injection, vaccine and placebo recipients gave samples. Clones were sequenced by immunoSEQ multiplex PCR, and TCRdb holds only the in-frame ones, with some missing. Of 440,000 or so clones in the sample, roughly 87% were seen once. Sample: peripheral blood, taken in a trial of Ad26.COV2.S vaccine versus placebo. These receptor sequences come from a person between 18 and 65 years old who received the Ad26.COV2.S COVID-19 vaccine or a placebo.

The J gene is TRBJ1-1, the V gene TRBV5-1, with D perhaps TRBD1 (5 bases). V lost 0 bases and J 3 bases, leaving 12 bases between the germline ends. CDR3 length: 15 residues. Germline assignment: CDR1 SGHRS and CDR2 YFSETQ. Here the CDR3 reads CASSLGDGLYTEAFF. CDR3 nucleotide sequence: TGCGCCAGCAGCTTGGGGGACGGACTCTACACTGAAGCTTTCTTT.

This chain joins TRBV7-9 and TRBJ2-5; the match to TRBD2 covers 12 bases. J lost 2 bases, V lost 4 bases, and 2 bases had no gene match. Germline CDR1 SEHNR, CDR2 FQNEAQ (reference sequence). The CDR3 is 15 amino acids. CDR3 coding DNA: TGTGCCAGCAGCTGGACTAGCGGGGATCAAGAGACCCAGTACTTC. The encoded protein is CASSWTSGDQETQYF.

The chain is built from TRBV27 and TRBJ2-5, with TRBD1 matching over 7 bases. Germline V gene sequence: CDR1 MNHEY, CDR2 SMNVEV (reference sequence). The CDR3 is made up of 14 amino acids. V was clipped by 5 bases and J by 1 base; unmatched bases: 4. The CDR3, as DNA: TGTGCCAGCAGTCCAGGGACAGTCCAAGAGACCCAGTACTTC. As protein: CASSPGTVQETQYF.

The chain carries TRBV28 and TRBJ2-1; D gene uncertain. Germline-derived CDR1 and CDR2 are MDHEN and SYDVKM. V lost 5 bases, J lost 4 bases, and 6 bases lay in between. The CDR3 length is 12 residues. CDR3 coding DNA: TGTGCCAGCAGTGCACTATACAATGAGCAGTTCTTC. It is translated as CASSALYNEQFF.

The rearrangement joins TRBV15 to TRBJ2-7; 7 bases are a match to TRBD1. J gave up 7 bases and V 0 bases, and 12 bases lay outside the gene matches. The CDR3 is 16 residues long. Germline V lookup: CDR1 LNHNV, CDR2 YYDKDF (reference sequence). CDR3 residues: CATSREQGWGYGEQYF. As DNA, the CDR3 is TGTGCCACCAGCAGAGAACAGGGGTGGGGGTATGGAGAGCAGTACTTC. The full variable domain, its missing parts supplied by reference TRBV15 and TRBJ2-7, is DAMVIQNPRYQVTQFGKPVTLSCSQTLNHNVMYWYQQKSSQAPKLLFHYYDKDFNNEADTPDNFQSRRPNTSFCFLDIRSPGLGDTAMYLCATSREQGWGYGEQYFGPGTRLTVT.

The V and J genes are TRBV14 and TRBJ2-1; D is ambiguous. This CDR3 spans 16 amino acids. The germline V gene has CDR1 SGHDN and CDR2 FVKESK. The V gene lost 1 base and the J gene lost 0 bases, with 10 bases spanning the gap. CDR3 in amino acids: CASSQVSLPSYNEQFF. The CDR3 DNA reads as TGTGCCAGCAGCCAAGTAAGCCTCCCCTCCTACAATGAGCAGTTCTTC. Together with reference TRBV14 and TRBJ2-1, the CDR3 gives the full variable domain: EAGVTQFPSHSVIEKGQTVTLRCDPISGHDNLYWYRRVMGKEIKFLLHFVKESKQDESGMPNNRFLAERTGGTYSTLKVQPAELEDSGVYFCASSQVSLPSYNEQFFGPGTRLTVL.

A word on this clone: With a much larger clone just one base away, this may be a read error. The rearrangement uses TRBV7-9 and TRBJ2-3; D remains unclear. The CDR3 has 11 residues. With 1 base removed from V and 6 bases from J, the gap between germline ends came to 2 bases. CDR1 and CDR2 (germline): SEHNR, FQNEAQ (reference sequence). CDR3 region: CASSLVDTQYF. The CDR3 DNA reads as TGTGCCAGCAGCTTAGTGGATACGCAGTATTTT.

The gene calls are TRBV21-1 and TRBJ2-6; the table assigns TRBD1, which was not confirmed against the DNA. TRBV21-1 is termed a pseudogene. The CDR3 loop spans 18 amino acids. The CDR3 protein is CASSKMNRGLTGANVLTF. Here the CDR3 DNA reads TGTGCCAGCAGCAAAATGAACAGGGGACTCACTGGGGCCAACGTCCTGACTTTC.

The CDR3 region has the DNA TGTGCCGGCTACGCGCGGGATCAAGGCAAAAACATTCAGTACTTC. It is translated as CAGYARDQGKNIQYF. The chain recombines TRBV30 with TRBJ2-4; a possible D gene is TRBD2 (6 bases). CDR3 length: 15 residues. Germline loops: CDR1 GTSNPN, CDR2 SVGIG (reference sequence). Deletions cut 8 bases from V and 3 bases from J, with 20 bases between. Full variable domain (remainder filled in from reference TRBV30 and TRBJ2-4): SQTIHQWPATLVQPVGSPLSLECTVEGTSNPNLYWYRQAAGRGLQLLFYSVGIGQISSEVPQNLSASRPQDRQFILSSKKLLLSDSGFYLCAGYARDQGKNIQYFGAGTRLSVL.

The V and J genes are TRBV28 and TRBJ1-2; D unclear. V was shortened by 3 bases and J by 1 base, with 6 bases between the two germline ends. Germline V gene sequence: CDR1 MDHEN, CDR2 SYDVKM. CDR3 length equals 13 residues. The CDR3 nucleotides read TGTGCCAGCAGTTTTCGGGTTAACTATGGCTACACCTTC. Amino acids: CASSFRVNYGYTF.

The rearrangement links TRBV10-3 to TRBJ1-2; TRBD1 matches 7 bases. CDR3 length: 14 amino acids. J gave up 8 bases and V 5 bases, and 11 bases lay outside the gene matches. Germline V gene lookup returns CDR1 ENHRY and CDR2 SYGVKD. The CDR3 nucleotides are TGTGCCATCAGTCTCGACAGGGAGGTGTCGGGCTACACCTTC. Its protein is CAISLDREVSGYTF.

The J gene is TRBJ1-1, the V gene TRBV19, with a tentative D call TRBD1 (5 bases). V shed 3 bases and J shed 4 bases, with 15 bases lying between them. Germline V gene lookup returns CDR1 LNHDA and CDR2 SQIVND (reference sequence). This CDR3 is 15 amino acids long. Written as DNA, the CDR3 is TGTGCCAGTAGTATGGCCAGGGTGGAGAGCACTGAAGCTTTCTTT. Encoded protein: CASSMARVESTEAFF.

This clone has only a few counts. This chain uses TRBV18 with TRBJ1-5, with D unresolved. This CDR3 has 13 residues. Germline CDR1 reads KGHSH; CDR2 reads LQKENI. Trimming removed 1 base from V and 5 bases from J, with 6 bases in between. CDR3 protein: CASSPQADQPQHF. CDR3 coding DNA: TGTGCCAGCTCACCACAGGCGGATCAGCCCCAGCATTTT.

This rearrangement joins TRBV11-2 to TRBJ2-3, with unresolved D. The CDR3 sequence is 14 residues long. The germline CDR1 and CDR2 sequences are SGHAT and FQNNGV. Trimming shortened V by 1 base and J by 4 bases, and 9 bases separated the two germline ends. CDR3 coding DNA: TGTGCCAGCAGCTTAGTTTTCGTAGCAGATACGCAGTATTTT. Its translation: CASSLVFVADTQYF.

This chain connects TRBV18 to TRBJ2-7, with 9 bases matching TRBD1. The V and J ends lost 2 bases and 6 bases, in that order; junction bases with no gene match: 5. The CDR3 consists of 14 residues. Per germline, CDR1 KGHSH and CDR2 LQKENI. CDR3 sequence: CASSPGTGIPEQYF. DNA of the CDR3: TGTGCCAGCTCACCAGGGACAGGGATCCCCGAGCAGTACTTC.

The chain uses TRBV9 and TRBJ2-3, with TRBD2 matching over 14 bases. The CDR3 has 16 residues. J lost 4 bases, V lost 4 bases, and 5 bases had no gene match. Per germline, CDR1 SGDLS and CDR2 YYNGEE. CDR3 sequence (DNA): TGTGCCAGCAGCCCGGGACTAGCGGGAGTTGCAGATACGCAGTATTTT. Translating it yields CASSPGLAGVADTQYF.

The chain couples TRBV20-1 to TRBJ2-5; a weak D match, TRBD2 (5 bases). CDR1 and CDR2 from the germline V gene are DFQATT and SNEGSKA (reference sequence). There are 11 residues in the CDR3. CDR3 region: CRTGSKETQYF. The CDR3 DNA reads TGCAGAACGGGGTCTAAAGAGACCCAGTACTTC.

The rearrangement uses TRBV7-2 and TRBJ2-7; TRBD2 might be the D (6 bases). CDR1 is SGHTA, CDR2 FQGNSA, per germline. V was pared by 6 bases and J by 0 bases, with 9 bases between. The CDR3 is made up of 13 amino acids. The CDR3 protein is CASSSGDSYEQYF. The CDR3 bases are TGTGCCAGCAGTTCGGGAGACTCCTACGAGCAGTACTTC.

The gene calls are TRBV6-5 and TRBJ2-2; no definite D call. From germline, CDR1 is MNHEY and CDR2 SVGAGI. This CDR3 comprises 16 residues. V dropped 0 bases and J dropped 5 bases, with 13 bases sitting between them. As DNA, the CDR3 is TGTGCCAGCAGTTACTCCGGCGGCTTGGGGACCGGGGAGCTGTTTTTT. Protein sequence: CASSYSGGLGTGELFF.

The chain joins TRBV10-3 to TRBJ2-7, with 9 nucleotides matching TRBD1. The CDR3 consists of 14 residues. Germline loops: CDR1 ENHRY, CDR2 SYGVKD. V shed 5 bases, J shed 3 bases, and the junction held 5 bases outside the gene matches. The CDR3 here is CAISPGTGIYEQYF. The CDR3 nucleotides are TGTGCCATCAGTCCCGGGACAGGGATCTACGAGCAGTACTTC.

The chain couples TRBV28 to TRBJ1-1, with a tentative D call TRBD1 (5 bases). This CDR3 has 15 amino acids. Germline loops: CDR1 MDHEN, CDR2 SYDVKM. Trimming stripped 2 bases from V and 0 bases from J, with 10 bases between. DNA for the CDR3: TGTGCCAGCAGTTTAATAGGGGCCCTGAACACTGAAGCTTTCTTT. Amino acids: CASSLIGALNTEAFF.